Each of the 14 T cell receptor beta chains below was sequenced from the same sample in a study of T cell responses to AZD1222 COVID-19 vaccine. Assay used: immunoSEQ multiplex PCR; TCRdb lists only in-frame clones, some missing. This sample has tens of thousands of clones, with 88% found just once. The sample here was peripheral blood, taken on day 0 of MenACWY control vaccination. Receptor source: an adult in good health.

The chain is built from TRBV10-3 and TRBJ1-4, with 7 nucleotides matching TRBD1. This CDR3 comprises 15 residues. Germline values: CDR1 ENHRY, CDR2 SYGVKD. Germline trimming cut 6 bases from V and 5 bases from J; bases unmatched to any gene: 9. The CDR3 bases are TGTGCCATCAGCCCGGCTCAGGGGGGGAATGAAAAACTGTTTTTT. This encodes CAISPAQGGNEKLFF.

The V and J genes are TRBV5-1 and TRBJ2-7; either TRBD1 or TRBD2 may supply D (6 bases each). With 0 bases removed from V and 0 bases from J, the gap between germline ends came to 10 bases. CDR3 length equals 15 residues. Germline V CDR1 and CDR2: SGHRS, YFSETQ. The CDR3 DNA reads as TGCGCCAGCAGCTTGGACGGGGGCCCCTCCTACGAGCAGTACTTC. Protein: CASSLDGGPSYEQYF.

This chain links TRBV5-1 with TRBJ1-1; perhaps TRBD1 as D (5 bases). This CDR3 is 12 amino acids long. Germline CDR1 is SGHRS and CDR2 is YFSETQ. Trimming removed 1 base at V and 7 bases at J, with 8 bases between. This CDR3 reads CASSLNRLEAFF. The CDR3 nucleotides are TGCGCCAGCAGCTTGAACAGGCTTGAAGCTTTCTTT.

In this sample, this clone turned up a few times. V and J are TRBV11-2 and TRBJ2-7; TRBD2 agrees at 8 bases. V lost 8 bases and J lost 4; bases outside the gene matches: 10. Germline V gene data show CDR1 as SGHAT and CDR2 as FQNNGV. This CDR3 contains 14 residues. CDR3 amino acids: CASGSGGDLYEQYF. DNA for the CDR3: TGTGCCAGCGGAAGCGGGGGAGACTTGTACGAGCAGTACTTC.

The CDR3 DNA follows: TGTGCCACCCATAGCGGGGGGCGCGGACGGTGGGAAGCTTTCTTT. Its protein is CATHSGGRGRWEAFF. The genes are TRBV6-5 and TRBJ1-1; a possible D gene is TRBD1 (6 bases). V lost 10 bases, J lost 8 bases, and 26 bases lay in between. The length of the CDR3 is 15 residues. Germline CDR1 reads MNHEY; CDR2 reads SVGAGI.

The CDR3 spells CSASSGENYGYTF. CDR3 sequence (DNA): TGCAGTGCTAGTAGTGGGGAGAACTATGGCTACACCTTC. The V and J genes are TRBV20-1 and TRBJ1-2, with no clear D. V lost 3 bases and J 2 bases, leaving 10 bases between the germline ends. Germline CDR1 DFQATT, CDR2 SNEGSKA (reference sequence). This CDR3 is 13 amino acids long.

This chain links TRBV12-2 with TRBJ1-2; the D call TRBD1 from the table was never checked on the DNA. TRBV12-2 is given as a pseudogene. The CDR3 consists of 17 residues. CDR3 loop: CASRLCRGTGENYGYTF. The CDR3 DNA reads as TGTGCAAGTCGCTTATGTCGGGGGACAGGGGAGAACTATGGCTACACCTTC.

This clone came up once. The rearrangement joins TRBV6-5 to TRBJ1-1; D gene unclear. The CDR3 contains 15 residues. Germline V gene data show CDR1 as MNHEY and CDR2 as SVGAGI. V gave up 0 bases and J gave up 3 bases, with 11 bases separating them. CDR3 sequence (DNA): TGTGCCAGCAGTTACTCAGAGGAAGGAGACACTGAAGCTTTCTTT. Translated, it gives CASSYSEEGDTEAFF.

The chain couples TRBV29-1 to TRBJ2-7; 8 positions match TRBD1. Per the germline V gene, CDR1 is SQVTM and CDR2 is ANQGSEA. The CDR3 spans 13 residues. After removal of 3 bases from V and 5 bases from J, the junction contained 6 bases not matched to a gene. In DNA, the CDR3 is TGCAGCGTTGAGGTGGACAGGGTCCACGAGCAGTACTTC. It yields the protein CSVEVDRVHEQYF.

The chain couples TRBV9 to TRBJ2-7; tentative D call: TRBD1 (5 bases). V dropped 0 bases and J dropped 6 bases, with 13 bases sitting between them. CDR1 and CDR2 from the germline V gene are SGDLS and YYNGEE. The CDR3 runs 14 residues. The CDR3 loop is CASSVEDNSPEQYF. In nucleotides, the CDR3 is TGTGCCAGCAGCGTAGAGGACAACAGTCCCGAGCAGTACTTC.

The J gene is TRBJ2-7, the V gene TRBV6-2 or TRBV6-3; D might be TRBD1 (5 bases). The V end lost 4 bases, the J end lost 5 bases, and 15 bases lay between the germline ends. CDR1 and CDR2 (germline): MNHEY, SVGEGT. This CDR3 contains 14 residues. The CDR3 region has the DNA TGTGCCAGCAGTTTGGGGCTTAGGTTCGACGAGCAGTACTTC. This gives the protein CASSLGLRFDEQYF.

The V gene is TRBV3-1 (or the pseudogene TRBV3-2), the J gene TRBJ1-1; D possibly corresponds to TRBD1 (6 bases). The germline CDR1 and CDR2 sequences are LGHDT and YNNKEL (reference sequence). V lost 0 bases, J lost 5 bases, and 13 bases lay in between. CDR3 length: 15 amino acids. The CDR3 here is CASSQDPQGRTEAFF. The CDR3 DNA reads as TGTGCCAGCAGCCAAGACCCACAGGGACGGACTGAAGCTTTCTTT.

CDR3 nucleotide sequence: TGTGCCAGCAGCTTCCGGGACAGCGCTAATGAAAAACTGTTTTTT. Translation: CASSFRDSANEKLFF. J is TRBJ1-4 and V is TRBV5-8, with TRBD1 identical over 7 bases. Trimming took 2 bases from V and 3 from J; bases not matched to a gene: 4. Germline CDR1 SGHTS, CDR2 YDEGEE. The length of the CDR3 is 15 residues.

Comment on this clone: A junction boundary mismatches the germline segment, possibly from a read error. This CDR3 is also generated by other DNA sequences in the sample. This chain links TRBV5-1 with TRBJ2-1; weak D call: TRBD2 (6 bases). The V gene's germline CDR1 is SGHRS and CDR2 YFSETQ. There are 15 residues in the CDR3. The CDR3 loop reads CASSLVGGSYNEQFF. The CDR3, as DNA: TGCGCCAGCAGTTTGGTGGGGGGTTCTTACAATGAGCAGTTCTTC.